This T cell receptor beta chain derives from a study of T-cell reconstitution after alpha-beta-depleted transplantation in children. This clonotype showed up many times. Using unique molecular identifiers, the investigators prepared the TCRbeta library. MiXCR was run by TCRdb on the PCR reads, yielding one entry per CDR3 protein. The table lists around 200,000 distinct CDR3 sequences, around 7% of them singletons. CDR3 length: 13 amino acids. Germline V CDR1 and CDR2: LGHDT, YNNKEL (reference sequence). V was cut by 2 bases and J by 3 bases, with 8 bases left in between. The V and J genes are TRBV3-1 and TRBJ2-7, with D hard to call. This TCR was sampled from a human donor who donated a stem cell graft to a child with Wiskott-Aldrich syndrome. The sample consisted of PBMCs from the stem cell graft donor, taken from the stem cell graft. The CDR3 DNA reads TGTGCCAGCAGCCAAACCCTCGACTACGAGCAGTACTTC. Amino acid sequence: CASSQTLDYEQYF.